This T cell receptor beta chain appears in the sequencing data of a study of human T cells and chemical hapten exposure. Study-wide background: Diphenylcyclopropenone, dosed weekly to the scalp, was given to patients throughout the roughly 25-week study.

Via MiXCR, TCRdb re-called the RACE reads, giving one row per CDR3 protein. The repertoire holds 80,000 to 100,000 distinct CDR3 sequences, with about 9.3% as singletons. This clonotype was seen many times. The junction differs from germline at one of its ends, possibly a read error. CDR1 and CDR2 from the germline V gene are KGHSH and LQKENI. The CDR3 extends over 15 amino acids. Time point: patch test 2, 6 weeks after DPC sensitization. The sample's treatment: therapeutic diphenylcyclopropenone sensitization with weekly scalp DPC. Blood draws came first, before each patch test. This sequence originates from a woman between 35 and 50 years old with alopecia areata. Some clones in this sample may be carry-over from other donors' samples. Sequenced here: whole blood, sampled in connection with sensitization to the hapten diphenylcyclopropenone (DPC). The V gene is TRBV18, the J gene TRBJ2-3; 9 bases are a match to TRBD1. The CDR3 nucleotides are TGTGCCAGCTCTCCACAGGGGGCGAACACAGATACGCAGTATTTT. Its protein is CASSPQGANTDTQYF. Using reference TRBV18 and TRBJ2-3 for the parts outside the CDR3, the full variable domain is NAGVMQNPRHLVRRRGQEARLRCSPMKGHSHVYWYRQLPEEGLKFMVYLQKENIIDESGMPKERFSAEFPKEGPSILRIQQVVRGDSAAYFCASSPQGANTDTQYFGPGTRLTVL.